This T cell receptor beta chain was identified during a study of read filtering for tumor transcriptome and immune sequencing. Germline CDR1 DFQATT, CDR2 SNEGSKA (reference sequence). The CDR3 is made up of 15 amino acids. The V end lost 3 bases, the J end lost 0 bases, and 11 bases lay between the germline ends. This clonotype came up many times. From roughly 0.4 ug of RNA, a library with molecular barcoded alpha/delta and beta/gamma adaptors was made. TCRdb used MiXCR to reprocess the reads, holding one entry per CDR3 protein. The sample gives thousands of distinct CDR3 sequences, 16% of which show up once; 20% to 30% is in the top ten.

The sequence was obtained from a donor at least 40 years old with multiple myeloma. The sequenced material came from a population of CD138-negative cells sorted from bone marrow. V gene TRBV20-1 combines with J gene TRBJ2-2, with D perhaps matching TRBD1 (6 bases). In DNA form, the CDR3 reads TGCAGTGCTAGTGAAAGGACAGCGAACACCGGGGAGCTGTTTTTT. Its protein product is CSASERTANTGELFF.